This TCR beta chain emerged from a study of CD8 T cells in ankylosing spondylitis. Whole-study results and caveats: For ankylosing spondylitis blood, a TCR beta motif of several highly homologous variants appeared characteristic. A CD8+ phenotype characterized the disease-linked clones, which were relatively rare in peripheral blood. Clones tied to disease were said to be significantly enriched in matched ankylosing spondylitis synovial fluid.

Quantitative 5'-RACE with molecular barcodes produced the TCR beta libraries. TCRdb reprocessed the 5' RACE reads via MiXCR and lists one record per CDR3 protein. This sample has 200,000 to 250,000 distinct CDR3 sequences, with roughly 18% found just once. Notes on this clonotype: Its antigen is unidentified.

Sequenced material: blood, either unsorted or a sorted T cell fraction (not recorded which). This TCR came from a male donor with ankylosing spondylitis.

The DNA of the CDR3 is TGTGCCAGCAGTTTTGGTGAGCAGTTCTTC. This codes for CASSFGEQFF. V usage is TRBV12-3 or TRBV12-4 and J usage is TRBJ2-1; D not resolved. V lost 3 bases and J lost 9, with 3 bases in between. The CDR3 covers 10 residues.